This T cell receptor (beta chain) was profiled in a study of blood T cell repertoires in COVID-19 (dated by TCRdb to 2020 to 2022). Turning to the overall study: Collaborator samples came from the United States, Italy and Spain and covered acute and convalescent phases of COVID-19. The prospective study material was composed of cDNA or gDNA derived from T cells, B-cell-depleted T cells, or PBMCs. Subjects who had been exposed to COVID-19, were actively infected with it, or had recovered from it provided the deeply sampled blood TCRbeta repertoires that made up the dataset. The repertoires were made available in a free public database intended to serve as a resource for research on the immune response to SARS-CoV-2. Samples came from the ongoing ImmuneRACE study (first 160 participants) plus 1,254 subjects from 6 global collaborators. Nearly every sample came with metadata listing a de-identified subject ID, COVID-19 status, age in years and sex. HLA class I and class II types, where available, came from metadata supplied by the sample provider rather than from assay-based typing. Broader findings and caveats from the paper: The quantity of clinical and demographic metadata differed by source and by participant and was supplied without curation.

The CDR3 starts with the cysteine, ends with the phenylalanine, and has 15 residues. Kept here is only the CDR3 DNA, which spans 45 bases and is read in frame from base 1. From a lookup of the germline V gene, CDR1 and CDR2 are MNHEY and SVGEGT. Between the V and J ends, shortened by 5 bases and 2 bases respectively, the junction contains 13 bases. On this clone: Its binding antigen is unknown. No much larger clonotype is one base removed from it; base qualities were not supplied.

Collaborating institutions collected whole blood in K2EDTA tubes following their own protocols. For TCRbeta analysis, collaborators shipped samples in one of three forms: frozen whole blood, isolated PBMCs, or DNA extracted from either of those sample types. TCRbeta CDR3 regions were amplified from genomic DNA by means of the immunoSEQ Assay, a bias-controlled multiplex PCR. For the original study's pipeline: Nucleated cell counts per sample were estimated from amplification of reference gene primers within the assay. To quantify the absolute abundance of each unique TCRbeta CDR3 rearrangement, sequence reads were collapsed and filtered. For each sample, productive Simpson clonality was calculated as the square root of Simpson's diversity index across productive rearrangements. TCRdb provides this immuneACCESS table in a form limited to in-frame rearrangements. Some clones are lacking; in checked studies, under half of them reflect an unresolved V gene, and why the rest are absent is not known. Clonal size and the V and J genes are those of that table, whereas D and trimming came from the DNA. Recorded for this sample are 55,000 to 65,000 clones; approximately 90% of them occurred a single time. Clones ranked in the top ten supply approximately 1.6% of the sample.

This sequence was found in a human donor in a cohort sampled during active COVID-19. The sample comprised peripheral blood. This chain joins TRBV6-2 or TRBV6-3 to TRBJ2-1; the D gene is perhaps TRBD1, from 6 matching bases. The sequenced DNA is TGTGCCAGCAGTCCCGGGACACCCACCTACAATGAGCAGTTCTTC. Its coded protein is CASSPGTPTYNEQFF.